These 2 T cell receptor beta chains were sequenced from one sample in a study of blood T cell repertoires in COVID-19. Clones were sequenced by immunoSEQ multiplex PCR, and TCRdb holds only the in-frame ones, with some missing. Altogether roughly 180,000 clones are present, 75% to 90% being singletons, with the ten largest covering roughly 2%. The sequencing input was peripheral blood. These receptor sequences come from a man aged 65-85 years with active or convalescent COVID-19.

The chain recombines TRBV19 with TRBJ1-4; D ambiguous. This CDR3 has 14 residues. V was cut by 4 bases and J by 2 bases, with 8 bases left in between. Germline V gene lookup returns CDR1 LNHDA and CDR2 SQIVND (reference sequence). CDR3 bases: TGTGCCAGTAGTACGGGGTTTACTAATGAAAAACTGTTTTTT. Protein sequence: CASSTGFTNEKLFF.

This clone was seen once. The rearrangement joins TRBV19 to TRBJ1-5; maybe TRBD1 (5 bases). Trimming removed 4 bases at V and 7 bases at J, with 17 bases between. This CDR3 is built from 15 residues. The germline gives CDR1 LNHDA, CDR2 SQIVND (reference sequence). CDR3 DNA sequence: TGTGCCAGTAGTAAGGGGCGGAGTTCCGGGCAGCCCCAGCATTTT. This codes for CASSKGRSSGQPQHF.